This TCR beta chain appears in the sequencing data of a study of blood T cell repertoires in COVID-19. Study information: Italy, Spain and the United States were the sources of the convalescent and acute COVID-19 samples. Sample material is recorded as cDNA or gDNA derived from T cells, B-cell-depleted T cells, or PBMCs.

The length of the CDR3 is 16 residues. CDR1 and CDR2 (germline): LNHNV, YYDKDF (reference sequence). The V gene lost 0 bases and the J gene lost 7 bases, with 13 bases spanning the gap. This clone was counted between two and nine times. In the authors' workflow: Reference gene primer amplification gave estimated nucleated cell counts. Method: immunoSEQ multiplex PCR; TCRdb's copy keeps in-frame clones and lacks some. V, J and clone size were drawn from that table, and D and trimming were deduced from the DNA. This sample has about 410,000 clones, with about nine tenths found just once. This TCR was sampled from a woman in her twenties or thirties with active or convalescent COVID-19. The rearrangement uses TRBV15 and TRBJ1-6; unclear D gene. The specimen was peripheral blood. This CDR3 reads CATSRDRAAGNSPLHF. CDR3 DNA sequence: TGTGCCACCAGCAGAGATCGGGCCGCGGGGAATTCACCCCTCCACTTT. The whole variable domain, remainder taken from reference TRBV15 and TRBJ1-6, is DAMVIQNPRYQVTQFGKPVTLSCSQTLNHNVMYWYQQKSSQAPKLLFHYYDKDFNNEADTPDNFQSRRPNTSFCFLDIRSPGLGDTAMYLCATSRDRAAGNSPLHFGNGTRLTVT.